A single T cell receptor (beta chain) is shown here with its context. Antigen: not known. This CDR3 region has 14 residues. Between the trimmed V and J ends, which lost 6 bases and 2 bases, there was a span of 14 bases. Germline V lookup: CDR1 WNHNN, CDR2 SYGVQD (reference sequence). PCR primers comprised 60 Vbeta and 13 Jbeta primers. Method: immunoSEQ multiplex PCR; TCRdb's copy keeps in-frame clones and lacks some. The sample comprises some 44,000 clones, around 90% of which are singletons, and around 8% rests with the top ten. These data belong to a study of cytomegalovirus exposure and HLA in healthy donors. Overall study: HLA-typed donors contributed about 85 million unique TCRs, which were held in an early data release.

Study-level results: Researchers reported in a later analysis that a missense DCLRE1C variant was tied to TCR beta V- and J-gene trimming.

Nominally healthy donors provided the samples, though records likely missed some immune exposures. This rearrangement joins TRBV10-1 to TRBJ2-7; perhaps TRBD1 as D (5 bases). The clonotype was recovered from a woman aged 40 to 49 in good health and CMV-seropositive. The specimen sequenced was PBMCs. The DNA of the CDR3 is TGCGCCAGCAGAGCCGGCCAGGGAACCTACGAGCAGTACTTC. This sequence encodes CASRAGQGTYEQYF.